One sample yielded the 2 T cell receptor beta chains listed below, sequenced in a study of cytomegalovirus exposure and HLA in healthy donors. Amplification used 60 Vbeta primers and 13 Jbeta primers. Profiling relied on immunoSEQ multiplex PCR, and the TCRdb table lists in-frame clones only, not all of them. The sample contains 110,000 to 150,000 clones, 73% of which appear only once. Sequenced input: PBMCs. Receptors originate from a middle-aged woman in good health and CMV-seronegative.

V gene TRBV4-2 combines with J gene TRBJ2-5, with TRBD2 matching over 8 bases. The V segment lost 5 bases and the J segment 5 bases; nucleotides outside the gene matches: 16. The length of the CDR3 is 17 residues. The germline V gene encodes CDR1 LGHNA and CDR2 YNFKEQ. The CDR3 region has the DNA TGTGCCAGCAGCTCTCGTTCGAGCGGGGGCTCCCTGGAGACCCAGTACTTC. Encoded protein: CASSSRSSGGSLETQYF.

The genes are TRBV4-3 and TRBJ2-7; TRBD1 agrees at 8 bases. Trimming at V came to 3 bases and at J to 0 bases, leaving 19 bases not matched to a gene. Looked up from germline, CDR1 is LGHNA and CDR2 is YSLEER. This CDR3 comprises 20 residues. This chain's CDR3 is CASSHGRWTGTFFSSYEQYV. CDR3 DNA: TGCGCCAGCAGCCACGGCCGGTGGACAGGGACCTTCTTCAGCTCCTACGAGCAGTACGTC.